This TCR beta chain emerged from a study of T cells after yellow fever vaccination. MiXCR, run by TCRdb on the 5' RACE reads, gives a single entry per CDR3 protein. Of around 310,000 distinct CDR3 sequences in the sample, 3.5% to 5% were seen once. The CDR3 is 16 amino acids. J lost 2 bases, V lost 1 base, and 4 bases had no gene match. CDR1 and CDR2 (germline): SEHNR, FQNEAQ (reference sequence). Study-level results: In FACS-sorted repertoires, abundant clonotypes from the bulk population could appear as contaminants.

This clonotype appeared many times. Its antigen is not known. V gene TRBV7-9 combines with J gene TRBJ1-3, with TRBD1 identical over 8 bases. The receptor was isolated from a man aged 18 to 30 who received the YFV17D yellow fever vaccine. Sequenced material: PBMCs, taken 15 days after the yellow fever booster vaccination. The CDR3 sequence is CASSLVPGGTGNTIYF. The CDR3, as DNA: TGTGCCAGCAGCTTAGTCCCAGGGGGCACTGGAAACACCATATATTTT.